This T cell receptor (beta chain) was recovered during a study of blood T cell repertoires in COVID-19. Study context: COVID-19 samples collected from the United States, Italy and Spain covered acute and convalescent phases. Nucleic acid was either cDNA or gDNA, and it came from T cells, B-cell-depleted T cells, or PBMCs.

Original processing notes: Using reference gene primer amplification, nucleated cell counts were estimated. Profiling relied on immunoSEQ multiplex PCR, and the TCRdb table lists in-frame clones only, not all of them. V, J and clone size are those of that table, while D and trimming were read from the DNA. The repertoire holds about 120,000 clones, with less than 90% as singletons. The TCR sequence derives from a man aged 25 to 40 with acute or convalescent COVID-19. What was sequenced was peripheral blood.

The DNA of the CDR3 is TGTGCCAGCAGCGGGACTGGGAATGAAAAACTGTTTTTT. Its translation is CASSGTGNEKLFF. V usage is TRBV5-6 and J usage is TRBJ1-4; D perhaps matches TRBD1 (5 bases). Trimming removed 4 bases from V and 5 bases from J, with 9 bases in between. The germline V gene has CDR1 SGHDT and CDR2 YYEEEE. The CDR3 length is 13 residues.